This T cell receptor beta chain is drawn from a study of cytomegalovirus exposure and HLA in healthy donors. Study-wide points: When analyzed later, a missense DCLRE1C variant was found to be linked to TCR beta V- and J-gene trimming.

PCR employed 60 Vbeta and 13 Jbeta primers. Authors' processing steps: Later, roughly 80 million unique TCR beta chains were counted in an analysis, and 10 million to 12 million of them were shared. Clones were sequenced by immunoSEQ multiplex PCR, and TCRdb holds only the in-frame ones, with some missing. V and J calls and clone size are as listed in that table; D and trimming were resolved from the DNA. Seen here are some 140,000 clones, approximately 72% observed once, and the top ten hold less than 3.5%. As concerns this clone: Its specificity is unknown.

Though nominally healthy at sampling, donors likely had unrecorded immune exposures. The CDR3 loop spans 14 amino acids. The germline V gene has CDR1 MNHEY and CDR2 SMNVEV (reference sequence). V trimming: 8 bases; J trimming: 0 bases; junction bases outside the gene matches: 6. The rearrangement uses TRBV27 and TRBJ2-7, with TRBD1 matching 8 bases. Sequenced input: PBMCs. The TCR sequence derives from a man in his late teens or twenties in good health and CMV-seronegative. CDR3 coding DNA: TGTGCCAGCTCAACCGGGACAGGCTCCTACGAGCAGTACGTC. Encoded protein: CASSTGTGSYEQYV.